Listed below are T cell receptor beta chains from one sample, sequenced in a study of T-cell reconstitution after alpha-beta-depleted transplantation in children. TCRdb re-derived calls from the PCR reads in MiXCR, one entry per CDR3 protein. The table shows under 750,000 distinct CDR3 sequences, with 23% occurring only once. The sequences come from PBMCs, mostly from graft donor cells, collected 360 days after TCRalphabeta/CD19-depleted stem cell transplant. The receptors shown here come from a boy under two years old who had a stem cell transplant for acute myeloid leukemia, so the T cells may come from the graft donor. Each CDR3 is given with its conserved first and last residue. Fields, in order: J gene, D gene, V gene, clone size, CDR3 protein, CDR3 DNA. D genes are given only for firm matches. Some rows have no size entry. The others give once, few or many, or a class for an expanded clone.

j_gene: TRBJ2-7
d_gene: NA
v_gene: TRBV7-9
abundance: NA
CDR3aa: CASTTVDEQYF
CDR3nt: TGTGCCAGCACCACCGTAGACGAGCAGTACTTC

j_gene: TRBJ2-7
d_gene: TRBD1
v_gene: TRBV27
abundance: many
CDR3aa: CASSSTGYDEQYF
CDR3nt: TGTGCCAGCAGTTCGACAGGGTATGACGAGCAGTACTTC

j_gene: TRBJ1-1
d_gene: TRBD1
v_gene: TRBV30
abundance: many
CDR3aa: CAWSEIRDSKTEAFF
CDR3nt: TGTGCCTGGAGTGAGATCCGGGACAGTAAGACTGAAGCTTTCTTT

j_gene: TRBJ1-2
d_gene: NA
v_gene: TRBV20-1
abundance: NA
CDR3aa: CSARPYTVSGYTF
CDR3nt: TGCAGTGCTAGACCATATACAGTGAGCGGCTACACCTTC

j_gene: TRBJ1-2
d_gene: NA
v_gene: TRBV7-9
abundance: few
CDR3aa: CASSQGRGRELYGYTF
CDR3nt: TGTGCCAGCAGCCAAGGGAGGGGCCGCGAACTCTATGGCTACACCTTC

j_gene: TRBJ2-5
d_gene: NA
v_gene: TRBV6-5
abundance: few
CDR3aa: CASSYTRSGETQYF
CDR3nt: TGTGCCAGCAGTTATACTAGGTCCGGGGAGACCCAGTACTTC

j_gene: TRBJ2-2
d_gene: NA
v_gene: TRBV15
abundance: NA
CDR3aa: CATGALPNTGELFF
CDR3nt: TGTGCCACCGGGGCACTCCCGAACACCGGGGAGCTGTTTTTT

j_gene: TRBJ2-1
d_gene: NA
v_gene: TRBV12-3/TRBV12-4
abundance: many
CDR3aa: CASSLGGFGAYNEQFF
CDR3nt: TGTGCCAGCAGTTTAGGGGGGTTTGGTGCCTACAATGAGCAGTTCTTC

j_gene: TRBJ2-7
d_gene: NA
v_gene: TRBV6-2/TRBV6-3
abundance: NA
CDR3aa: CASSSTRLGQGPYEQYF
CDR3nt: TGTGCCAGCAGTTCAACTAGACTAGGGCAAGGGCCCTACGAGCAGTACTTC

j_gene: TRBJ2-6
d_gene: NA
v_gene: TRBV5-1
abundance: NA
CDR3aa: CASSSDSSGANVLTF
CDR3nt: TGCGCCAGCAGCTCGGACAGCTCTGGGGCCAACGTCCTGACTTTC

j_gene: TRBJ2-5
d_gene: NA
v_gene: TRBV15
abundance: NA
CDR3aa: CATSRDRQETQYF
CDR3nt: TGTGCCACCAGCAGAGACCGGCAAGAGACCCAGTACTTC

j_gene: TRBJ2-7
d_gene: TRBD1
v_gene: TRBV7-2
abundance: NA
CDR3aa: CASSLAGTGRVYEQYF
CDR3nt: TGTGCCAGCAGCTTAGCCGGGACAGGGAGGGTCTACGAGCAGTACTTC

j_gene: TRBJ1-3
d_gene: NA
v_gene: TRBV6-5
abundance: many
CDR3aa: CASSFGGGGPGNTIYF
CDR3nt: TGTGCCAGCAGTTTTGGGGGCGGAGGACCTGGAAACACCATATATTTT

j_gene: TRBJ2-7
d_gene: TRBD1
v_gene: TRBV25-1
abundance: NA
CDR3aa: CASSVPGQVYEQYF
CDR3nt: TGTGCCAGCAGTGTACCGGGACAGGTCTACGAGCAGTACTTC

j_gene: TRBJ2-6
d_gene: NA
v_gene: TRBV4-3
abundance: few
CDR3aa: CASSQPPGTGANVLTF
CDR3nt: TGCGCCAGCAGCCAACCTCCAGGGACTGGGGCCAACGTCCTGACTTTC

j_gene: TRBJ2-1
d_gene: TRBD2
v_gene: TRBV7-3
abundance: many
CDR3aa: CASSLSGTSGVRSYNEQFF
CDR3nt: TGTGCCAGCAGCTTATCCGGGACTAGCGGGGTACGGTCCTACAATGAGCAGTTCTTC

j_gene: TRBJ2-5
d_gene: NA
v_gene: TRBV11-3
abundance: few
CDR3aa: CASSPRTVQETQYF
CDR3nt: TGTGCCAGCAGCCCTCGGACAGTTCAAGAGACCCAGTACTTC

j_gene: TRBJ2-3
d_gene: NA
v_gene: TRBV28
abundance: NA
CDR3aa: CASTLPGRIDTQYF
CDR3nt: TGTGCCAGCACCCTTCCGGGACGGATAGATACGCAGTATTTT

j_gene: TRBJ2-7
d_gene: NA
v_gene: TRBV20-1
abundance: NA
CDR3aa: CSASNSFSYEQYF
CDR3nt: TGCAGTGCTAGTAACTCCTTCTCCTACGAGCAGTACTTC

j_gene: TRBJ2-5
d_gene: NA
v_gene: TRBV7-9
abundance: NA
CDR3aa: CASSLVGGDEETQYF
CDR3nt: TGTGCCAGCAGCTTAGTCGGAGGGGACGAAGAGACCCAGTACTTC

j_gene: TRBJ2-4
d_gene: NA
v_gene: TRBV20-1
abundance: few
CDR3aa: CSAREENREGFLAKNIQYF
CDR3nt: TGCAGTGCTAGAGAAGAGAACAGGGAGGGTTTCTTAGCCAAAAACATTCAGTACTTC

j_gene: TRBJ2-1
d_gene: NA
v_gene: TRBV4-3
abundance: few
CDR3aa: CASSPGTANNEQFF
CDR3nt: TGCGCCAGCAGCCCCGGGACGGCGAACAATGAGCAGTTCTTC

j_gene: TRBJ1-1
d_gene: NA
v_gene: TRBV5-5
abundance: few
CDR3aa: CASSLALLSNTEAFF
CDR3nt: TGTGCCAGCAGCTTGGCCCTGCTGTCGAACACTGAAGCTTTCTTT

j_gene: TRBJ2-5
d_gene: TRBD2
v_gene: TRBV20-1
abundance: NA
CDR3aa: CSAILWGGEETQYF
CDR3nt: TGCAGTGCTATCCTATGGGGGGGGGAAGAGACCCAGTACTTC

j_gene: TRBJ2-3
d_gene: TRBD1
v_gene: TRBV4-1
abundance: NA
CDR3aa: CASRRMTGMGTDTQYF
CDR3nt: TGCGCCAGCAGACGAATGACAGGGATGGGCACAGATACGCAGTATTTT

j_gene: TRBJ2-1
d_gene: TRBD2
v_gene: TRBV5-1
abundance: few
CDR3aa: CASSGTSESSYNEQFF
CDR3nt: TGCGCCAGCAGTGGCACTAGCGAGAGCTCCTACAATGAGCAGTTCTTC

j_gene: TRBJ2-3
d_gene: TRBD1
v_gene: TRBV4-3
abundance: NA
CDR3aa: CASSQGRQGTDTQYF
CDR3nt: TGCGCCAGCAGCCAAGGGCGACAGGGAACAGATACGCAGTATTTT

j_gene: TRBJ2-3
d_gene: NA
v_gene: TRBV15
abundance: NA
CDR3aa: CATFESSREKEDTQYF
CDR3nt: TGTGCCACCTTTGAAAGTTCCAGGGAGAAGGAAGATACGCAGTATTTT

j_gene: TRBJ2-3
d_gene: NA
v_gene: TRBV27
abundance: few
CDR3aa: CASSSPLGGGASGDTQYF
CDR3nt: TGTGCCAGCAGTTCCCCCCTTGGTGGGGGGGCTTCGGGAGATACGCAGTATTTT

j_gene: TRBJ1-3
d_gene: NA
v_gene: TRBV20-1
abundance: few
CDR3aa: CSAGGIYGNTIYF
CDR3nt: TGCAGTGCCGGAGGGATTTATGGAAACACCATATATTTT

j_gene: TRBJ1-4
d_gene: NA
v_gene: TRBV12-3/TRBV12-4
abundance: few
CDR3aa: CASSLSGSTNEKLFF
CDR3nt: TGTGCCAGCAGTTTGTCAGGGTCAACTAATGAAAAACTGTTTTTT

j_gene: TRBJ2-2
d_gene: NA
v_gene: TRBV24-1
abundance: NA
CDR3aa: CATSDFGPGDTGELFF
CDR3nt: TGTGCCACCAGTGATTTTGGGCCCGGGGACACCGGGGAGCTGTTTTTT

j_gene: TRBJ1-4
d_gene: NA
v_gene: TRBV7-9
abundance: NA
CDR3aa: CASRRGGDEKLFF
CDR3nt: TGTGCCAGCAGAAGGGGAGGTGATGAAAAACTGTTTTTT

j_gene: TRBJ1-1
d_gene: NA
v_gene: TRBV12-3/TRBV12-4
abundance: few
CDR3aa: CASSLLPGGAFF
CDR3nt: TGTGCCAGCAGCCTCCTGCCCGGGGGAGCTTTCTTT

j_gene: TRBJ2-3
d_gene: NA
v_gene: TRBV11-1
abundance: few
CDR3aa: CASSLGSGDTQYF
CDR3nt: TGTGCCAGCAGCTTAGGGTCCGGAGATACGCAGTATTTT

j_gene: TRBJ1-5
d_gene: NA
v_gene: TRBV12-3/TRBV12-4
abundance: many
CDR3aa: CASGAGGHQPQHF
CDR3nt: TGTGCCAGCGGCGCGGGGGGCCATCAGCCCCAGCATTTT

j_gene: TRBJ1-1
d_gene: TRBD1
v_gene: TRBV7-9
abundance: NA
CDR3aa: CASSFTDRGTEAFF
CDR3nt: TGTGCCAGCAGCTTCACGGACAGGGGCACTGAAGCTTTCTTT

j_gene: TRBJ2-3
d_gene: NA
v_gene: TRBV29-1
abundance: few
CDR3aa: CSVDTLQIPTDTQYF
CDR3nt: TGCAGCGTTGATACCTTACAAATTCCCACAGATACGCAGTATTTT

j_gene: TRBJ2-3
d_gene: TRBD2
v_gene: TRBV5-1
abundance: few
CDR3aa: CASSWKTSGGLTSTDTQYF
CDR3nt: TGCGCCAGCAGCTGGAAGACTAGCGGGGGTTTGACTAGCACAGATACGCAGTATTTT

j_gene: TRBJ2-7
d_gene: TRBD1
v_gene: TRBV7-2
abundance: many
CDR3aa: CASSLEYRGEQYF
CDR3nt: TGTGCCAGCAGCTTAGAATACAGGGGCGAGCAGTACTTC

j_gene: TRBJ2-2
d_gene: TRBD1
v_gene: TRBV6-1
abundance: few
CDR3aa: CASREELTGGPGELFF
CDR3nt: TGTGCCAGCAGGGAGGAGTTGACAGGGGGCCCCGGGGAGCTGTTTTTT

j_gene: TRBJ2-1
d_gene: TRBD2
v_gene: TRBV2
abundance: NA
CDR3aa: CASTRSGGRYNEQFF
CDR3nt: TGTGCCAGCACCAGAAGCGGGGGGAGGTACAATGAGCAGTTCTTC

j_gene: TRBJ2-7
d_gene: TRBD1
v_gene: TRBV9
abundance: NA
CDR3aa: CASSRSPGTGYEQYF
CDR3nt: TGTGCCAGCAGCCGATCCCCCGGGACAGGCTACGAGCAGTACTTC

j_gene: TRBJ1-3
d_gene: NA
v_gene: TRBV29-1
abundance: few
CDR3aa: CSVEGGDRYSGNTIYF
CDR3nt: TGCAGCGTTGAAGGGGGGGACCGCTACTCTGGAAACACCATATATTTT

j_gene: TRBJ2-7
d_gene: TRBD2
v_gene: TRBV12-3/TRBV12-4
abundance: many
CDR3aa: CASSSTSGSYEQYF
CDR3nt: TGTGCCAGCAGTTCCACTAGCGGTTCCTACGAGCAGTACTTC

j_gene: TRBJ2-5
d_gene: NA
v_gene: TRBV4-1
abundance: NA
CDR3aa: CASSQDLGEETQYF
CDR3nt: TGCGCCAGCAGCCAAGATCTGGGGGAAGAGACCCAGTACTTC

j_gene: TRBJ2-5
d_gene: NA
v_gene: TRBV29-1
abundance: many
CDR3aa: CSVETTTSGETQYF
CDR3nt: TGCAGCGTTGAGACAACGACTAGTGGAGAGACCCAGTACTTC

j_gene: TRBJ1-6
d_gene: NA
v_gene: TRBV20-1
abundance: many
CDR3aa: CSAFPGTVLLSPLHF
CDR3nt: TGCAGTGCTTTCCCGGGCACAGTTTTATTGTCACCCCTCCACTTT

j_gene: TRBJ1-4
d_gene: NA
v_gene: TRBV20-1
abundance: few
CDR3aa: CSATKTAGREKLFF
CDR3nt: TGCAGTGCTACAAAGACAGCTGGAAGAGAAAAACTGTTTTTT

j_gene: TRBJ1-1
d_gene: NA
v_gene: TRBV6-2/TRBV6-3
abundance: NA
CDR3aa: CASSDPDSTEEAFF
CDR3nt: TGTGCCAGCAGCGACCCCGATTCGACGGAGGAAGCTTTCTTT

j_gene: TRBJ1-4
d_gene: NA
v_gene: TRBV20-1
abundance: once
CDR3aa: CSARGTPATNEKLFF
CDR3nt: TGCAGTGCTAGAGGGACACCAGCAACTAATGAAAAACTGTTTTTT

j_gene: TRBJ2-7
d_gene: NA
v_gene: TRBV4-3
abundance: NA
CDR3aa: CASSQVGPAGVGYEQYF
CDR3nt: TGCGCCAGCAGCCAAGTGGGACCGGCCGGGGTAGGCTACGAGCAGTACTTC